The clone carrying this T cell receptor (beta chain) is a singleton in its sample. What it binds is not known. These data come from a study of blood T cells in healthy people across ages. Overall study results and limits: TCR beta diversity tracked closely with naive T cell percentage.

Sample-barcoded 5' priming and a J-beta primer mix drove a second PCR of roughly 6 to 12 cycles. Every single cDNA molecule received a tag from a template-switch adaptor with 12 random nucleotides. Each CDR3 protein is one row after TCRdb ran MiXCR on the 5' RACE reads. The table has 1.5 million to 2 million distinct CDR3 sequences, under 30% seen once. Per the germline V gene, CDR1 is DFQATT and CDR2 is SNEGSKA (reference sequence). The length of the CDR3 is 16 residues. V shed 1 base, J shed 9 bases, and the junction held 15 bases outside the gene matches. The specimen sequenced was blood. The clonotype originates from a woman aged 30 to 39 in good health. The chain recombines TRBV20-1 with TRBJ1-5; TRBD1 matches at 7 bases. The CDR3 DNA reads as TGCAGTGCTAGAGCTTCAGGGGGAAACGTGAAAGGGCCCCAGCATTTT. Its protein product is CSARASGGNVKGPQHF.